The 2 T cell receptor beta chains in this list originate from one sample, sequenced in a study of regulatory T cells in long-lasting Graves disease. Time point defined: persistent/refractory GD, antithyroid drugs over 5 years with positive TRAb. Scientists built the TCR library using RNA that was extracted from PBMCs. Library construction for TCR beta used iRepertoire HTBI primers and Arm-PCR of CDR3 regions. TCRdb re-called the multiplex PCR reads through MiXCR, storing one row per CDR3 protein. Of some 370,000 distinct CDR3 sequences in the sample, less than 25% are singletons; the top ten hold around 21%. Sequencing was performed on peripheral blood mononuclear cells (PBMCs), taken when the disease was refractory, from a patient treated with antithyroid drugs. All receptors derive from a female donor with Graves disease.

This clonotype was picked up many times. The V and J genes are TRBV19 and TRBJ1-2; D is undetermined. V was trimmed by 1 base and J by 4 bases, leaving 7 bases between them. CDR3 length equals 13 residues. CDR1 is LNHDA and CDR2 is SQIVND in the germline V gene (reference sequence). In DNA form, the CDR3 reads TGTGCCAGTAGTATAGGAGAGGGCTATGGCTACACCTTC. Its translation is CASSIGEGYGYTF.

This clonotype has only one observation. The chain couples TRBV18 to TRBJ2-5; D perhaps matches TRBD2 (5 bases). CDR1 and CDR2 from the germline V gene are KGHSH and LQKENI. This CDR3 spans 15 amino acids. V lost 0 bases, J lost 3 bases, and 11 bases lay in between. DNA of the CDR3: TGTGCCAGCTCACCACCGGGAGCCAGAGAAGAGACCCAGTACTTC. Its protein product is CASSPPGAREETQYF.